The clone carrying this T cell receptor (beta chain) was recorded at least ten times. These data are taken from a study of regulatory T cells in long-lasting Graves disease. Relying on iRepertoire HTBI primers and Arm-PCR of CDR3 regions, the team built TCR beta libraries. Each CDR3 protein gets one entry after TCRdb re-called the multiplex PCR reads with MiXCR. The sample contains around 470,000 distinct CDR3 sequences, 12% to 15% of which appear only once. The time point denotes: newly diagnosed GD, antithyroid drugs for less than 3 months. Generation of the TCR library employed RNA extracted from PBMCs. Looked up from germline, CDR1 is MNHEY and CDR2 is SVGAGI. The CDR3 is 15 amino acids. Unmatched junction bases numbered 3, after V lost 0 bases and J lost 6 bases. Another study also made use of these data, one on T cells in Graves' hyperthyroidism and ophthalmopathy.

The V gene is TRBV6-5, the J gene TRBJ1-5, with TRBD1 identical over 9 bases. The TCR originated in a woman between 50 and 59 years old with Graves disease. The sequenced sample was peripheral blood mononuclear cells (PBMCs), obtained at new diagnosis, from a patient treated with antithyroid drugs. The CDR3 DNA is TGTGCCAGCAGTTACTCGGGACAGGGCAGTCAGCCCCAGCATTTT. Residues: CASSYSGQGSQPQHF.